Below, 27 T cell receptor beta chains from the same sample are listed, as sequenced in a study of technical replicates of blood from a few donors. Assay: immunoSEQ multiplex PCR; the TCRdb copy retains only in-frame clones and omits some. The sample includes roughly 70,000 clones, 90% of them seen just once. The sample comprised PBMCs. These receptors were collected from a human donor in good health. Some clones in this sample may be carry-over from other donors' samples.

The rearrangement links TRBV9 to TRBJ1-6; D is ambiguous. Germline V gene data show CDR1 as SGDLS and CDR2 as YYNGEE. The CDR3 is made up of 15 amino acids. Trimming stripped 0 bases from V and 6 bases from J, with 10 bases between. The CDR3 is CASSVGVAANSPLHF. DNA of the CDR3: TGTGCCAGCAGCGTAGGTGTCGCGGCTAATTCACCCCTCCACTTT.

This chain uses TRBV6-4 with TRBJ2-3; 8 bases line up with TRBD2. Trimming cost V 0 bases and J 2 bases; bases outside gene matches: 1. Germline-derived CDR1 and CDR2 are MRHNA and SNTAGT. The CDR3 runs to 15 residues. CDR3 sequence: CASSDSGRATDTQYF. CDR3 DNA: TGTGCCAGCAGTGACTCCGGGAGGGCCACAGATACGCAGTATTTT.

The CDR3 loop reads CASSPLGGGNGTVPSYEQYF. The CDR3, as DNA: TGTGCCAGCAGCCCGCTAGGGGGTGGAAATGGGACAGTCCCCTCCTACGAGCAGTACTTC. The V call is TRBV13, the J call TRBJ2-7, with 7 bases identical to TRBD1. Germline V gene data show CDR1 as PRHDT and CDR2 as FYEKMQ (reference sequence). Germline trimming cut 5 bases from V and 0 bases from J; bases unmatched to any gene: 22. CDR3 length equals 20 residues.

The chain recombines TRBV4-3 with TRBJ2-7; tentatively, D is TRBD2 (6 bases). Per the germline V gene, CDR1 is LGHNA and CDR2 is YSLEER. V lost 0 bases, J lost 7 bases, and 16 bases lay in between. The CDR3 totals 15 residues. The CDR3 region is CASSQERDSAWEQYF. The CDR3 DNA follows: TGCGCCAGCAGCCAAGAGAGGGACTCTGCCTGGGAGCAGTACTTC.

This chain links TRBV4-3 with TRBJ2-7, with 9 nucleotides matching TRBD2. V gave up 4 bases and J gave up 0 bases; unmatched junction bases: 10. CDR3 length: 17 amino acids. Looked up from germline, CDR1 is LGHNA and CDR2 is YSLEER. The CDR3 nucleotides read TGCGCCAGCAGCCGTTACCTGGGCGGGGGGGCCTCCTACGAGCAGTACTTC. It yields the protein CASSRYLGGGASYEQYF.

This rearrangement joins TRBV19 to TRBJ1-1; D not resolved. This CDR3 is built from 13 residues. Germline V CDR1 and CDR2: LNHDA, SQIVND (reference sequence). V dropped 6 bases and J dropped 4 bases, with 12 bases sitting between them. The CDR3: CASSEGRSTEAFF. In DNA form, the CDR3 reads TGTGCCAGTAGCGAGGGCCGGAGCACTGAAGCTTTCTTT.

The V and J genes are TRBV6-1 and TRBJ1-2; TRBD1 matches 7 bases. Germline CDR1 and CDR2: MNHNS and SASEGT. With V trimmed by 4 bases and J by 6 bases, 5 bases remained unmatched. The CDR3 covers 13 residues. The CDR3 DNA sequence: TGTGCCAGCAGTGCCCGACAGGGTCATGGCTACACCTTC. Translating gives CASSARQGHGYTF.

The rearrangement uses TRBV5-1 and TRBJ1-1; D unresolved. With 4 bases removed from V and 6 bases from J, the gap between germline ends came to 22 bases. The CDR3 spans 16 residues. CDR1 and CDR2 (germline): SGHRS, YFSETQ. The DNA of the CDR3 is TGCGCCAGCAGCCCGGGAGTGTACAGTTCATATGCTGAAGCTTTCTTT. As protein: CASSPGVYSSYAEAFF.

The genes are TRBV10-3 and TRBJ2-3; possibly TRBD2 for D (6 bases). Germline-derived CDR1 and CDR2 are ENHRY and SYGVKD. CDR3 size: 14 residues. V lost 7 bases, J lost 1 base, and 12 bases lay in between. CDR3 nucleotides: TGTGCCATCACCACCGGGACTCGCACAGATACGCAGTATTTT. It is translated as CAITTGTRTDTQYF.

The rearrangement joins TRBV4-1 to TRBJ1-6; 7 positions agree with TRBD1. The CDR3 spans 18 residues. V was clipped by 1 base and J by 6 bases; unmatched bases: 12. In germline, CDR1 is MGHRA, CDR2 YSYEKL. The CDR3 DNA reads as TGCGCCAGCAGCCAAGTTCTGAGTAGGAGGGACAGTAATTCACCCCTCCACTTT. Protein: CASSQVLSRRDSNSPLHF.

The chain combines TRBV7-9 with TRBJ1-3; 9 positions agree with TRBD1. V was pared by 4 bases and J by 3 bases, with 4 bases of the junction left unmatched. The CDR3 is 15 residues long. The germline V gene encodes CDR1 SEHNR and CDR2 FQNEAQ (reference sequence). This chain's CDR3 is CASSWGQGIGNTIYF. The CDR3 DNA reads as TGTGCCAGCAGCTGGGGACAGGGAATTGGAAACACCATATATTTT.

J is TRBJ1-5 and V is TRBV15; D is ambiguous. CDR1 and CDR2 (germline): LNHNV, YYDKDF (reference sequence). This CDR3 spans 17 amino acids. Trimming stripped 0 bases from V and 3 bases from J, with 15 bases between. The CDR3 sequence is CATSRDWPGRTNQPQHF. The DNA of the CDR3 is TGTGCCACCAGCAGAGATTGGCCGGGGAGAACCAATCAGCCCCAGCATTTT.

The chain has TRBV7-9 and TRBJ2-7, with TRBD1 identical over 10 bases. After removal of 5 bases from V and 3 bases from J, the junction contained 7 bases not matched to a gene. CDR3 size: 15 residues. Germline CDR1 SEHNR, CDR2 FQNEAQ (reference sequence). The CDR3 spells CASSPWDRGSYEQYF. As DNA, the CDR3 is TGTGCCAGCAGCCCGTGGGACAGGGGAAGCTACGAGCAGTACTTC.

The J gene is TRBJ1-4, the V gene TRBV7-8, with D uncertain. The ends were cut back, 4 bases at V and 5 bases at J, with 8 bases in the middle. Germline V gene lookup returns CDR1 SGHVS and CDR2 FQNEAQ. This CDR3 has 13 amino acids. CDR3 sequence: CASSSRGNEKLFF. In DNA form, the CDR3 reads TGTGCCAGCAGCTCCCGAGGGAATGAAAAACTGTTTTTT.

The V call is TRBV4-2, the J call TRBJ2-7; D remains unclear. Trimming cost V 7 bases and J 5 bases, with 24 bases left between them. The CDR3 runs to 16 residues. Germline V gives CDR1 LGHNA, CDR2 YNFKEQ. The CDR3, as DNA: TGTGCCAGCACTAAAGAAACCTCCCTGGTCGCAAACGAGCAGTACTTC. It yields the protein CASTKETSLVANEQYF.

The rearrangement links TRBV2 to TRBJ2-5; possible D gene TRBD1, 5 bases. Looked up from germline, CDR1 is SNHLY and CDR2 is FYNNEI. The V end lost 7 bases, the J end lost 4 bases, and 16 bases lay between the germline ends. This CDR3 has 14 amino acids. The DNA of the CDR3 is TGTGCCAGCAATCCGTTAGGGGAAGGAGAGACCCAGTACTTC. It specifies CASNPLGEGETQYF.

The genes are TRBV7-9 and TRBJ2-7; D might be TRBD1 (6 bases). The CDR3 runs to 13 residues. CDR1 and CDR2 from the germline V gene are SEHNR and FQNEAQ (reference sequence). Trimming removed 4 bases at V and 3 bases at J, with 10 bases between. The DNA of the CDR3 is TGTGCCAGCAGCTGGGGGACAAACTACGAGCAGTACTTC. Protein: CASSWGTNYEQYF.

The J gene is TRBJ2-7, the V gene TRBV28, with D tentatively TRBD2 (5 bases). Deletions cut 6 bases from V and 1 base from J, with 7 bases between. CDR3 length: 12 amino acids. In germline, CDR1 is MDHEN, CDR2 SYDVKM. Here the CDR3 reads CASRRESYEQYF. The CDR3, as DNA: TGTGCCAGCAGGAGGGAATCCTACGAGCAGTACTTC.

The V gene is TRBV15, the J gene TRBJ1-6, with no clear D. Trimming cost V 3 bases and J 10 bases, with 16 bases left between them. The length of the CDR3 is 15 residues. Germline V gene lookup returns CDR1 LNHNV and CDR2 YYDKDF (reference sequence). Written as DNA, the CDR3 is TGTGCCACCAGCAGGGCGACGGAGGTTAACTCACCCCTCCACTTT. It translates to CATSRATEVNSPLHF.

V is TRBV11-2 and J is TRBJ1-2; 8 bases agree with TRBD1. J was trimmed by 6 bases and V by 5 bases; bases with no gene match: 5. Germline CDR1 and CDR2: SGHAT and FQNNGV. The CDR3 is made up of 13 amino acids. The CDR3 sequence is CASSPGQVDGYTF. The CDR3 nucleotides read TGTGCCAGCAGCCCGGGACAGGTTGATGGCTACACCTTC.

The rearrangement links TRBV2 to TRBJ1-2; D not certain. Germline CDR1 and CDR2: SNHLY and FYNNEI. This CDR3 has 13 residues. The V gene lost 3 bases and the J gene lost 4 bases, with 9 bases spanning the gap. DNA of the CDR3: TGTGCCAGCAGTGATCCCCAGATCTATGGCTACACCTTC. Protein: CASSDPQIYGYTF.

This clone was seen only once. The chain uses TRBV14 and TRBJ1-2; 7 bases match TRBD1. J gave up 5 bases and V 3 bases, and 0 bases lay outside the gene matches. This CDR3 contains 12 residues. The germline V gene has CDR1 SGHDN and CDR2 FVKESK. The CDR3 is CASSQGQYGYTF. In nucleotides, the CDR3 is TGTGCCAGCAGCCAGGGACAGTATGGCTACACCTTC. The complete variable domain, with remaining parts taken from reference TRBV14 and TRBJ1-2, reads EAGVTQFPSHSVIEKGQTVTLRCDPISGHDNLYWYRRVMGKEIKFLLHFVKESKQDESGMPNNRFLAERTGGTYSTLKVQPAELEDSGVYFCASSQGQYGYTFGSGTRLTVV.

This clone has more than one count but fewer than ten. The chain has TRBV2 and TRBJ1-5, with TRBD1 matching 8 bases. Germline CDR1 is SNHLY and CDR2 is FYNNEI. The V segment lost 8 bases and the J segment 7 bases; nucleotides outside the gene matches: 7. CDR3 length equals 13 residues. The chain's CDR3 is CASGDRSMQPQHF. CDR3 coding DNA: TGTGCCAGCGGGGACAGGTCTATGCAGCCCCAGCATTTT.

The CDR3, as DNA: TGTGCCAGCAGGGGGACAGCCCATAGCTCCTACAATGAGCAGTTCTTC. Translating it yields CASRGTAHSSYNEQFF. The rearrangement joins TRBV2 to TRBJ2-1; 7 bases line up with TRBD1. CDR1 and CDR2 from the germline V gene are SNHLY and FYNNEI. There are 16 residues in the CDR3. With V trimmed by 6 bases and J by 0 bases, 8 bases remained unmatched.

The chain is built from TRBV4-2 and TRBJ2-1; 9 bases align to TRBD2. The germline V gene has CDR1 LGHNA and CDR2 YNFKEQ. After removal of 0 bases from V and 6 bases from J, the junction contained 6 bases not matched to a gene. The CDR3 covers 16 residues. The CDR3 nucleotides read TGTGCCAGCAGCCAAGAGGATGGACTAGCGCGCAATGAGCAGTTCTTC. Protein product: CASSQEDGLARNEQFF.

This chain uses TRBV29-1 with TRBJ1-2, with a weak D call TRBD1 (5 bases). V lost 3 bases and J lost 7, with 9 bases in between. CDR3 length: 11 amino acids. Germline CDR1 and CDR2: SQVTM and ANQGSEA. The CDR3 here is CSVDGRGGYTF. The CDR3 region has the DNA TGCAGCGTTGACGGTAGGGGTGGCTACACCTTC.

The chain employs TRBV5-1 and TRBJ1-5, with D maybe TRBD1 (5 bases). Trimming left V 0 bases short and J 5 bases short, with 15 bases between. The CDR3 spans 16 residues. Germline V gives CDR1 SGHRS, CDR2 YFSETQ. CDR3 nucleotides: TGCGCCAGCAGCTTGGCTCCGACGGGGGGTTATCAGCCCCAGCATTTT. It is translated as CASSLAPTGGYQPQHF.